One TCR beta chain is described in this entry. Its matching antigen is unknown. The germline V gene has CDR1 LNHDA and CDR2 SQIVND (reference sequence). There are 13 residues in the CDR3. V dropped 6 bases and J dropped 5; count of bases not matched to a gene: 4. The sample originates from a study of beta chain features in type 1 diabetes. Findings and limits, study-wide: Significant though moderate, a shortening of TCRB CDR3s appeared in all four CD4+ subsets of Type 1 diabetes patients.

The sequenced template was cDNA made from the entire isolated RNA. The repertoire was sequenced with immunoSEQ multiplex PCR; TCRdb's copy has only in-frame clones and lacks some. This table has hundreds of thousands of clones, approximately 9.7% appearing once. The chain is built from TRBV19 and TRBJ2-1; TRBD1 agrees at 7 bases. The sequence was obtained from a man younger than 45 with type 1 diabetes. What was sequenced was central memory CD4+ T cells from blood. This chain's CDR3 is CASSLDRDNEQFF. The CDR3, as DNA: TGTGCCAGTAGCCTCGACAGGGACAATGAGCAGTTCTTC.